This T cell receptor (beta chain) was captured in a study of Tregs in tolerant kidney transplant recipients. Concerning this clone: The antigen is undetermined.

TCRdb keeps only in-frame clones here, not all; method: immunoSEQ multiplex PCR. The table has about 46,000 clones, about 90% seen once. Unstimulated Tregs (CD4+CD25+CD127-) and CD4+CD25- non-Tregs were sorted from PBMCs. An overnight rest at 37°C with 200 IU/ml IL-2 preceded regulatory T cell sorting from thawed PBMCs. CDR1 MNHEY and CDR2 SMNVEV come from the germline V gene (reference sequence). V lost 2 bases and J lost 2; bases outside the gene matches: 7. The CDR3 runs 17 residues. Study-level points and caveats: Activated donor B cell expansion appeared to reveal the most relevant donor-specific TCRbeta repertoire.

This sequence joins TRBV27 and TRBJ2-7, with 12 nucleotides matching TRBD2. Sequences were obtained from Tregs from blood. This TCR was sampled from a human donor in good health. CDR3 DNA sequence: TGTGCCAGCAGTTTACCCACTAGCGGGAGGCCCCCCTACGAGCAGTACTTC. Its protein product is CASSLPTSGRPPYEQYF.